This is a list of T cell receptor beta chains from one sample in a study of blood T cell repertoires in COVID-19. Clones were sequenced by immunoSEQ multiplex PCR, and TCRdb holds only the in-frame ones, with some missing. Of tens of thousands of clones listed, roughly 88% are singletons. Material: peripheral blood. The receptors here all came from a human donor in a cohort sampled during active COVID-19. Each CDR3 is given with its conserved first and last residue. The D gene is left open where the match is weak. Where a row states a size, it is once, few, many or the class of an expanded clone; other rows omit it.

V	J	D	size	DNA	CDR3
TRBV5-4	TRBJ2-2	TRBD2	once	TGTGCCAGCAGCTTGGCCGCTGGGGGGGACACCGGGGAGCTGTTTTTT	CASSLAAGGDTGELFF
TRBV12-5	TRBJ2-7	TRBD1	.	TGTGCTAGTGGTTTGGAGACAGGGGTTGACGAGCAGTACTTC	CASGLETGVDEQYF
TRBV4-2	TRBJ1-5	TRBD1	.	TGTGCCAGCAGCCAGGACGACAGGGGTGGGCAGCCCCAGCATTTT	CASSQDDRGGQPQHF
TRBV7-2	TRBJ2-7	.	few	TGTGCCAGCAGCCCCGACTCAGGGGAGGGATCCTACGAGCAGTACTTC	CASSPDSGEGSYEQYF
TRBV29-1	TRBJ2-1	TRBD2	.	TGCAGCGTTTTCGGGACTAGCGATAGGTACAATGAGCAGTTCTTC	CSVFGTSDRYNEQFF
TRBV19	TRBJ2-1	.	.	TGTGCCAGTAGTCGTAGCGGAGACAATGAGCAGTTCTTC	CASSRSGDNEQFF
TRBV11-2	TRBJ2-1	TRBD2	once	TGTGCCAGCAGCTTAGTAGCGGGGGGGGGCAATGAGCAGTTCTTC	CASSLVAGGGNEQFF
TRBV9	TRBJ1-3	TRBD1	.	TGTGCCAGCAGCGTAGCTGGTGGGACAGGGTTTGTTGGAAACACCATATATTTT	CASSVAGGTGFVGNTIYF
TRBV4-1	TRBJ2-1	TRBD1	.	TGCGCCAGCAGCCAAGAAGGGGGACAGGGCCACAATGAGCAGTTCTTC	CASSQEGGQGHNEQFF
TRBV18	TRBJ2-5	.	.	TGTGCCAGCTCACCAGGCAGTCAAGAGACCCAGTACTTC	CASSPGSQETQYF
TRBV7-2	TRBJ2-1	TRBD2	.	TGTGCCAGCACGCCGGGGACTAGCGGGATGGGTGAGCAGTTCTTC	CASTPGTSGMGEQFF
TRBV3-1/TRBV3-2	TRBJ2-3	TRBD2	.	TGTGCCAGCAGCCAACCCCTCGGGGGGGCCCCAGATACGCAGTATTTT	CASSQPLGGAPDTQYF
TRBV29-1	TRBJ2-3	TRBD2	.	TGCAGCGCCCGGGGGGGCAGGGGTGACACAGATACGCAGTATTTT	CSARGGRGDTDTQYF
TRBV9	TRBJ2-1	TRBD2	.	TGTGCCAGCAGCCCGACTAGCGGGGATTACAATGAGCAGTTCTTC	CASSPTSGDYNEQFF
TRBV29-1	TRBJ2-3	.	.	TGCAGCGTTGTTGGGGCCGGGTCAGATACGCAGTATTTT	CSVVGAGSDTQYF
TRBV19	TRBJ2-7	TRBD2	.	TGTGCCAGTAGTACGACTTCGGGACTAGCCTTCCTCTACGAGCAGTACTTC	CASSTTSGLAFLYEQYF
TRBV7-9	TRBJ2-7	.	few	TGTGCCAGCAGCATAGGGGACATAGGATTCGAGCAGTACTTC	CASSIGDIGFEQYF